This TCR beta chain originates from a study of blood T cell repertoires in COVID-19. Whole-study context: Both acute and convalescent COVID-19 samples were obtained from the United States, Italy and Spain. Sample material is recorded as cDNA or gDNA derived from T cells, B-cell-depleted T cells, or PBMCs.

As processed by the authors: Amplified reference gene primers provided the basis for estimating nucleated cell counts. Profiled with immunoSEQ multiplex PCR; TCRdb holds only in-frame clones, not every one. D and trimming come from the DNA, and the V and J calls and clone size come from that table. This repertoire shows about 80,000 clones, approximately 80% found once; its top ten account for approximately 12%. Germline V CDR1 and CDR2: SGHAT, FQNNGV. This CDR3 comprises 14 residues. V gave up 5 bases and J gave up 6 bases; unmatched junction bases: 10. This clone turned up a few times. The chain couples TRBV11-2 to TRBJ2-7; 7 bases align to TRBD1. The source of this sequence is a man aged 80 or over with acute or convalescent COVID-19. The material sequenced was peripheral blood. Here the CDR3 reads CASSPDRVLLEQYF. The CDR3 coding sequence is TGTGCCAGCAGCCCTGACAGGGTATTGCTCGAGCAGTACTTC.